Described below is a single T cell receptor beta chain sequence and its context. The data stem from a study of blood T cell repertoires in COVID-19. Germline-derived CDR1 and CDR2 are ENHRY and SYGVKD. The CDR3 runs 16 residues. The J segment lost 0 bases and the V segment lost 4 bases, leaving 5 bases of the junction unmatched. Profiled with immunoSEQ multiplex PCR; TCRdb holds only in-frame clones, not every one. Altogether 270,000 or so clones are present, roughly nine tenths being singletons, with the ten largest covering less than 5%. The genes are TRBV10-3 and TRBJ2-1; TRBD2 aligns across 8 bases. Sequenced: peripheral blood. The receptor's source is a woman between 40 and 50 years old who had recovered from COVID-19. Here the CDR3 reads CAISGGAGVSYNEQFF. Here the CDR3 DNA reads TGTGCCATCAGTGGGGGAGCGGGAGTCTCCTACAATGAGCAGTTCTTC.